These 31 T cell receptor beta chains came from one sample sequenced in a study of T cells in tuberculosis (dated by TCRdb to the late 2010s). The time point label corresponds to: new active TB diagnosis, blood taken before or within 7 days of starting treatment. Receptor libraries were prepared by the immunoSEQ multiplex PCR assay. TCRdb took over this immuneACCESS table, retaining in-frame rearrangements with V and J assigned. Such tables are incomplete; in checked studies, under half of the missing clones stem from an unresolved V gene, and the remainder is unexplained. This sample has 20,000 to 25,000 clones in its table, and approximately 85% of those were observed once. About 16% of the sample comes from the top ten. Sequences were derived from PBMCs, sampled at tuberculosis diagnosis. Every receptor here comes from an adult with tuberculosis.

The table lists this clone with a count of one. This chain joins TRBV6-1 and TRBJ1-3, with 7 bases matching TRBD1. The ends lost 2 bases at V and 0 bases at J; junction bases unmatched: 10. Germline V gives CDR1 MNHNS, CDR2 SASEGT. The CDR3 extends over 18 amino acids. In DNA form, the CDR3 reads TGTGCCAGCAGTGAATGGGACAGCCTGTTGAGCTCTGGAAACACCATATATTTT. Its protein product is CASSEWDSLLSSGNTIYF.

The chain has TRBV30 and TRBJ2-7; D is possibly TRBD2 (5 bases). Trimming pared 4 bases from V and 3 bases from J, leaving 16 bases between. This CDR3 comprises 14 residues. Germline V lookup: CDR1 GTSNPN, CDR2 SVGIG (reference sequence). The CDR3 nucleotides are TGTGCCTGGACTGACGAGGGTTTGGTCTACGAGCAGTACTTC. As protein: CAWTDEGLVYEQYF.

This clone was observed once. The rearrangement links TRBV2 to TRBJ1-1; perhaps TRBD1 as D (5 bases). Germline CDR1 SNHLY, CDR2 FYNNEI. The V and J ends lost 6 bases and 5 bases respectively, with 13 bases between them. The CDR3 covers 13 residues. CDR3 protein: CASSKDTGTEAFF. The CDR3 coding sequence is TGTGCCAGCAGCAAGGACACTGGGACTGAAGCTTTCTTT.

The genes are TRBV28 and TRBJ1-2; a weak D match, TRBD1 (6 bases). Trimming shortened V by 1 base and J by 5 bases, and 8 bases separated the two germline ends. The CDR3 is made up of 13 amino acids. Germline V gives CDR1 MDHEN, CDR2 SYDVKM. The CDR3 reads CASSLLGGYGYTF. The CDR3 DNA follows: TGTGCCAGCAGTTTATTAGGGGGATATGGCTACACCTTC.

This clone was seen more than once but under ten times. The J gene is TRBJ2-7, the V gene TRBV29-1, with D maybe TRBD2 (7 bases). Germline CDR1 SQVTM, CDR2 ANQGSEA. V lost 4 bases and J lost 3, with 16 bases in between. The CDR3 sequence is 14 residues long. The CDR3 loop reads CSVAAWGGGYEQYF. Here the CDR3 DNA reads TGCAGCGTTGCGGCCTGGGGAGGGGGCTACGAGCAGTACTTC.

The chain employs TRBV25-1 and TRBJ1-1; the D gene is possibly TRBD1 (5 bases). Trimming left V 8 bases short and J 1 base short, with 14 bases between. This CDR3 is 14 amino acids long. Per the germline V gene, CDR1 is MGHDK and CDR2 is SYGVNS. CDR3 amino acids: CASVQENENTEAFF. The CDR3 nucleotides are TGTGCCAGCGTACAGGAAAACGAGAACACTGAAGCTTTCTTT.

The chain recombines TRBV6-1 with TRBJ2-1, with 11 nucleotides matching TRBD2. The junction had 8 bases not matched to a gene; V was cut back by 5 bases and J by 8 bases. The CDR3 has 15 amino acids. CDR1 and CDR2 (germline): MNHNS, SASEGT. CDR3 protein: CASSISGGAWDEQFF. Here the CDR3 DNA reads TGTGCCAGCAGTATTAGCGGGGGGGCGTGGGATGAGCAGTTCTTC.

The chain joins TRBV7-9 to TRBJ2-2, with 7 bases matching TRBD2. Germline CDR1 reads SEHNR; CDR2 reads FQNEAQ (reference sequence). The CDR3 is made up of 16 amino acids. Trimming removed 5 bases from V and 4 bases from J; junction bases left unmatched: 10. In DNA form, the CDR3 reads TGTGCCAGCAGCATAGAGCGGGACTTGGGCACCGGGGAGCTGTTTTTT. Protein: CASSIERDLGTGELFF. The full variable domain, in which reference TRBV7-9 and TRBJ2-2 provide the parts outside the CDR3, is DTGVSQNPRHKITKRGQNVTFRCDPISEHNRLYWYRQTLGQGPEFLTYFQNEAQLEKSRLLSDRFSAERPKGSFSTLEIQRTEQGDSAMYLCASSIERDLGTGELFFGEGSRLTVL.

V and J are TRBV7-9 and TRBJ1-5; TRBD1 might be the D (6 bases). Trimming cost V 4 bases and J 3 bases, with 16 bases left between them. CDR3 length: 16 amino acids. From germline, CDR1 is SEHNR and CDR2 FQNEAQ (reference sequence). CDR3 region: CASSSGGANVNQPQHF. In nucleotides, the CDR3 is TGTGCCAGCAGCTCCGGGGGGGCGAACGTCAATCAGCCCCAGCATTTT.

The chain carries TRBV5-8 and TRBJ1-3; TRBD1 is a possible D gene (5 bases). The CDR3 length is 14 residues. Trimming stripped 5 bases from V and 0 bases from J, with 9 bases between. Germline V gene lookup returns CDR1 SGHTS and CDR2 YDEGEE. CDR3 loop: CASRSTVSGNTIYF. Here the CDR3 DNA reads TGTGCCAGCAGATCGACAGTCTCTGGAAACACCATATATTTT.

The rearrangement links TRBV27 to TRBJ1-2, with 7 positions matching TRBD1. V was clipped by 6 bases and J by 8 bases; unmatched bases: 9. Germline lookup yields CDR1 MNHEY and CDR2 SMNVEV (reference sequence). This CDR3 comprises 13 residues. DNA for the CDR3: TGTGCCAGCAGGATGGGGGCAGGGGGGGGCTACACCTTC. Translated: CASRMGAGGGYTF.

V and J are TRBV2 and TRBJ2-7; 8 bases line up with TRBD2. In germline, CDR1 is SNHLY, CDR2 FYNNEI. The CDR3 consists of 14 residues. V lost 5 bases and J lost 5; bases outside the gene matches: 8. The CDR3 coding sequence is TGTGCCAGCAGTCCCGACGGGGGGGCGGACGAGCAGTACTTC. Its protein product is CASSPDGGADEQYF. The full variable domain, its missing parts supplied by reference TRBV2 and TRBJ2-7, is EPEVTQTPSHQVTQMGQEVILRCVPISNHLYFYWYRQILGQKVEFLVSFYNNEISEKSEIFDDQFSVERPDGSNFTLKIRSTKLEDSAMYFCASSPDGGADEQYFGPGTRLTVT.

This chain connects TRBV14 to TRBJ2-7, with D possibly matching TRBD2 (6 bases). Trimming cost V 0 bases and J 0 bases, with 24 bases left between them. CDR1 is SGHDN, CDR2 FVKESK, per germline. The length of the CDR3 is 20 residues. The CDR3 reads CASSQERGGEKVLHSYEQYF. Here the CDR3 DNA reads TGTGCCAGCAGCCAAGAAAGGGGCGGGGAGAAGGTCTTACACTCCTACGAGCAGTACTTC. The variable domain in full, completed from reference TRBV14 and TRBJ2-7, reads EAGVTQFPSHSVIEKGQTVTLRCDPISGHDNLYWYRRVMGKEIKFLLHFVKESKQDESGMPNNRFLAERTGGTYSTLKVQPAELEDSGVYFCASSQERGGEKVLHSYEQYFGPGTRLTVT.

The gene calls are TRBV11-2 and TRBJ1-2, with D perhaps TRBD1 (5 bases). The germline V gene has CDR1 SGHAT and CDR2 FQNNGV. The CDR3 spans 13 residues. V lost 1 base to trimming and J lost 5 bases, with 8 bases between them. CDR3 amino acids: CASSLGGGYGYTF. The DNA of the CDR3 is TGTGCCAGCAGCTTAGGGGGGGGTTATGGCTACACCTTC.

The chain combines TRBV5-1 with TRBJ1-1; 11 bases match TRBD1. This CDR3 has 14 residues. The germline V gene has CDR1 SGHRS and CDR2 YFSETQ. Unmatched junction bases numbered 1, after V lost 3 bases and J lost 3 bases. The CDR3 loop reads CASSWDRGDTEAFF. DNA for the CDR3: TGCGCCAGCAGCTGGGACAGGGGGGACACTGAAGCTTTCTTT. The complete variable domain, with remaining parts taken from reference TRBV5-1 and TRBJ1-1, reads KAGVTQTPRYLIKTRGQQVTLSCSPISGHRSVSWYQQTPGQGLQFLFEYFSETQRNKGNFPGRFSGRQFSNSRSEMNVSTLELGDSALYLCASSWDRGDTEAFFGQGTRLTVV.

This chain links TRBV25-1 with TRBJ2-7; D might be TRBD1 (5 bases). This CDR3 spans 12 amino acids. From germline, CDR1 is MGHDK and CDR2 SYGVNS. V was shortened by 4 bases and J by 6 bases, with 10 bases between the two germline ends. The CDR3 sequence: CASSVQGVEQYF. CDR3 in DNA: TGTGCCAGCAGTGTTCAGGGTGTCGAGCAGTACTTC.

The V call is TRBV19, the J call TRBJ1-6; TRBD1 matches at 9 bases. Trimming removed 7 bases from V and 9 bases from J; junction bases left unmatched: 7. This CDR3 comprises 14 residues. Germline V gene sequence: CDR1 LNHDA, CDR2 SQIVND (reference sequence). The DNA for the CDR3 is TGTGCCAGTAAGGTAGACAGGGGGGTTTCACCCCTCCACTTT. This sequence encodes CASKVDRGVSPLHF.

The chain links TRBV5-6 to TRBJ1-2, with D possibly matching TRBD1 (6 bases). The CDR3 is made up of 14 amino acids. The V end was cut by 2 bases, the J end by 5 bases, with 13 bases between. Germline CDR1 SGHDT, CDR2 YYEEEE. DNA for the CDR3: TGTGCCAGCAGCTTTGGCGGACAGAAATATGGCTACACCTTC. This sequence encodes CASSFGGQKYGYTF.

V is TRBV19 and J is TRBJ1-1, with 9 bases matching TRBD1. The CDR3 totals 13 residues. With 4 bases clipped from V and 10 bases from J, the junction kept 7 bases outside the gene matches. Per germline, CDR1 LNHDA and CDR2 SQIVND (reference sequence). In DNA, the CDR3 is TGTGCCAGTAGTACCGGACAGGGGCTGGTAGCTTTCTTT. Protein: CASSTGQGLVAFF.

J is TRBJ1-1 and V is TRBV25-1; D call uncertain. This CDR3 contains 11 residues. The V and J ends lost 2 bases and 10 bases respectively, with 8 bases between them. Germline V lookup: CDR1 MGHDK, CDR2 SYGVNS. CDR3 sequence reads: CASSEGVGAFF. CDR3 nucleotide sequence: TGTGCCAGCAGTGAAGGAGTAGGAGCTTTCTTT.

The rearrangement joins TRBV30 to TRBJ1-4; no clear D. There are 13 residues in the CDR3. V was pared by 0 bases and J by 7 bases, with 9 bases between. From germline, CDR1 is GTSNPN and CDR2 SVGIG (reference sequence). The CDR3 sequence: CAWSVAAAEKLFF. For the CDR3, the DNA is TGTGCCTGGAGTGTTGCGGCGGCTGAAAAACTGTTTTTT.

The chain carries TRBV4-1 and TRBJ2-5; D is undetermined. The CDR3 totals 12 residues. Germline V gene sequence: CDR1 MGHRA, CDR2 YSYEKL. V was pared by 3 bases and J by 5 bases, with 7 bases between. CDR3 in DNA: TGCGCCAGCAGCCAGAACGGGGAGACCCAGTACTTC. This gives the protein CASSQNGETQYF.

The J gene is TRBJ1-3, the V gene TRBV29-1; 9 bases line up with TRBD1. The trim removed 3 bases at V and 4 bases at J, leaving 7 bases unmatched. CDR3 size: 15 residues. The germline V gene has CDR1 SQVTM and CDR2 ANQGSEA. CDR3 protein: CSVDLQGAAGNTIYF. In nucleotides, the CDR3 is TGCAGCGTTGACCTACAGGGGGCTGCCGGAAACACCATATATTTT.

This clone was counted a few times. CDR3 sequence reads: CASIRSPGAYEQFF. In DNA form, the CDR3 reads TGTGCCAGCATCAGGTCCCCGGGAGCATATGAGCAGTTCTTC. V gene TRBV6-5 combines with J gene TRBJ2-1; TRBD2 is a possible D gene (6 bases). Germline assignment: CDR1 MNHEY and CDR2 SVGAGI. CDR3 length equals 14 residues. Trimming removed 7 bases at V and 8 bases at J, with 18 bases between.

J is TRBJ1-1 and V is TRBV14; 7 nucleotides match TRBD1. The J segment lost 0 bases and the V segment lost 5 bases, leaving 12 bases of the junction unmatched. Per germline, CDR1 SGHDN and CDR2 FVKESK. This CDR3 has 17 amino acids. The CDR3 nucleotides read TGTGCCAGCAGCTTAATAGTAACAGGGGTGATGAACACTGAAGCTTTCTTT. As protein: CASSLIVTGVMNTEAFF.

In DNA, the CDR3 is TGTGCCAGCAGTCGACAGGGTGAGGAAAAACTGTTTTTT. Protein: CASSRQGEEKLFF. The rearrangement joins TRBV27 to TRBJ1-4, with 7 bases matching TRBD1. The trim removed 5 bases at V and 8 bases at J, leaving 5 bases unmatched. Per the germline V gene, CDR1 is MNHEY and CDR2 is SMNVEV (reference sequence). There are 13 residues in the CDR3.

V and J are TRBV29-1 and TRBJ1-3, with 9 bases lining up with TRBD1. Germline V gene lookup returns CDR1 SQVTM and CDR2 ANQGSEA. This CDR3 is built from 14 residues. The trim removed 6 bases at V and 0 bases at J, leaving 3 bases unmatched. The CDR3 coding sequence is TGCAGCGTGGGACAGGGAAGCTCTGGAAACACCATATATTTT. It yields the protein CSVGQGSSGNTIYF.

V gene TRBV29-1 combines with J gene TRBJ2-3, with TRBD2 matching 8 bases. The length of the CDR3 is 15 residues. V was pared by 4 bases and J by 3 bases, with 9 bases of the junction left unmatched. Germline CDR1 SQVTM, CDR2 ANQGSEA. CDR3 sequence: CSVVPTSGKTDTQYF. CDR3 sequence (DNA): TGCAGCGTTGTCCCCACTAGCGGTAAAACAGATACGCAGTATTTT.

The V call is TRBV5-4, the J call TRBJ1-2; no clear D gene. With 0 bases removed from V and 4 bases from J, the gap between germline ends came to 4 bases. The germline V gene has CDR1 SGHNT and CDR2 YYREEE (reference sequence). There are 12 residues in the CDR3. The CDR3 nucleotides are TGTGCCAGCAGCTTGGACGGCTATGGCTACACCTTC. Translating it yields CASSLDGYGYTF. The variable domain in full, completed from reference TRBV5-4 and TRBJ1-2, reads ETGVTQSPTHLIKTRGQQVTLRCSSQSGHNTVSWYQQALGQGPQFIFQYYREEENGRGNFPPRFSGLQFPNYSSELNVNALELDDSALYLCASSLDGYGYTFGSGTRLTVV.

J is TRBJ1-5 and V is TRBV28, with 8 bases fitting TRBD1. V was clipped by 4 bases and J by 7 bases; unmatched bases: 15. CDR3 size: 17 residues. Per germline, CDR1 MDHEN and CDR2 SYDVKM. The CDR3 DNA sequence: TGTGCCAGCAGTTCCTACGGACAGGGTGGGGGTAGGCAGCCCCAGCATTTT. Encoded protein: CASSSYGQGGGRQPQHF.

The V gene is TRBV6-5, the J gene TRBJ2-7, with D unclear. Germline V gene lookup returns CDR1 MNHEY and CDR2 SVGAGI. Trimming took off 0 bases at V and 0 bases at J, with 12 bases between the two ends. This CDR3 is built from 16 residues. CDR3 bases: TGTGCCAGCAGTTACTCGGTCAGGATGGCCTCCTACGAGCAGTACTTC. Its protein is CASSYSVRMASYEQYF.